The clone carrying this TCR beta chain was seen a few times. Additional DNA sequences in this sample encode the identical CDR3. TCRdb's copy holds only in-frame clones and misses some; the assay was immunoSEQ multiplex PCR. Here the sample spans around 200,000 clones, 83% being singletons. This sample is drawn from a study of blood T cell repertoires in COVID-19. Study context: T cells, B-cell-depleted T cells, or PBMCs provided the cDNA or gDNA that served as material.

The length of the CDR3 is 15 residues. Trimming removed 3 bases at V and 6 bases at J, with 15 bases between. From germline, CDR1 is KGHSH and CDR2 LQKENI. The chain is built from TRBV18 and TRBJ1-5; tentative D call: TRBD1 (5 bases). The TCR originated in a woman in her 30s with COVID-19, enrolled during active disease. The sample taken for sequencing was peripheral blood. Written as DNA, the CDR3 is TGTGCCAGCTCACCGGGGCAGGGAATAGGTCAGCCCCAGCATTTT. Its translation: CASSPGQGIGQPQHF.